The entry below gives a single T cell receptor (beta chain) sequence along with its context. TCRdb's table, derived via immunoSEQ multiplex PCR, lists solely in-frame clones and lacks some. The table records tens of thousands of clones, 94% of them present only once. CDR3 length: 15 amino acids. V was trimmed by 0 bases and J by 1 base, leaving 9 bases between them. Germline CDR1 and CDR2: SGHTA and FQGTGA. The source of the sample is a study of cytomegalovirus exposure and HLA in healthy donors. The chain employs TRBV7-3 and TRBJ1-2; weak D call: TRBD1 (5 bases). The origin of this receptor is a young man in good health and CMV-seropositive. Sequencing was done on a sample of PBMCs. CDR3 nucleotide sequence: TGTGCCAGCAGCTTAACAGGGGCTGATAACTATGGCTACACCTTC. This gives the protein CASSLTGADNYGYTF.